The next 21 T cell receptor beta chains were all read from a single sample in a study of shared clonotypes between healthy human individuals. Some clones are missing from TCRdb's copy, which holds only in-frame ones; the method was immunoSEQ multiplex PCR. The table includes 170,000 or so clones, about 68% detected once. The sequenced material came from memory CD4+ T cells sorted from blood. Subset denoted: CD45RA-negative fraction. The receptors here all came from a man younger than 45 in good health.

The chain links TRBV5-4 to TRBJ2-7; unclear D gene. V lost 6 bases to trimming and J lost 12 bases, with 22 bases between them. Looked up from germline, CDR1 is SGHNT and CDR2 is YYREEE (reference sequence). The CDR3 length is 13 residues. DNA for the CDR3: TGTGCCAGCATTAAACCCGGCTGGGTGGTTCCGTACTTC. Translation gives CASIKPGWVVPYF.

The rearrangement links TRBV6-4 to TRBJ2-3; D is possibly TRBD2 (6 bases). Trimming removed 0 bases from V and 3 bases from J, with 16 bases in between. The CDR3 is made up of 17 amino acids. The germline gives CDR1 MRHNA, CDR2 SNTAGT. The CDR3 loop reads CASSDSPGLAGTDTQYF. Written as DNA, the CDR3 is TGTGCCAGCAGTGACTCCCCGGGACTCGCGGGGACAGATACGCAGTATTTT.

The table lists this clone with a few counts. J is TRBJ1-2 and V is TRBV2; D is uncertain. V was pared by 2 bases and J by 13 bases, with 17 bases between. The CDR3 contains 13 residues. Germline values: CDR1 SNHLY, CDR2 FYNNEI. The CDR3 is CASSETRGGGCTF. CDR3 sequence (DNA): TGTGCCAGCAGTGAAACGCGCGGAGGAGGTTGCACCTTC. The complete variable domain, with remaining parts taken from reference TRBV2 and TRBJ1-2, reads EPEVTQTPSHQVTQMGQEVILRCVPISNHLYFYWYRQILGQKVEFLVSFYNNEISEKSEIFDDQFSVERPDGSNFTLKIRSTKLEDSAMYFCASSETRGGGCTFGSGTRLTVV.

There are many counts of this clone. The chain is built from TRBV6-5 and TRBJ2-3; D could derive from TRBD1 or TRBD2 (5 bases each). V lost 7 bases and J 2 bases, leaving 16 bases between the germline ends. This CDR3 is 15 amino acids long. Per germline, CDR1 MNHEY and CDR2 SVGAGI. CDR3 residues: CASTRDALNTDTQYF. As DNA, the CDR3 is TGTGCCAGCACTCGGGACGCCTTAAACACAGATACGCAGTATTTT.

CDR3 residues: CASSGADWSYEQYF. The CDR3 bases are TGTGCCAGCAGCGGAGCGGATTGGTCCTACGAGCAGTACTTC. The chain joins TRBV6-1 to TRBJ2-7, with a tentative D call TRBD2 (5 bases). Trimming left V 6 bases short and J 1 base short, with 13 bases between. The CDR3 has 14 residues. Germline CDR1 is MNHNS and CDR2 is SASEGT.

The rearrangement uses TRBV2 and TRBJ2-7; TRBD2 is a possible D gene (6 bases). Deletions cut 6 bases from V and 2 bases from J, with 17 bases between. In germline, CDR1 is SNHLY, CDR2 FYNNEI. The CDR3 is 15 amino acids. The CDR3 reads CASRGTLAAPYEQYF. CDR3 coding DNA: TGTGCCAGCAGGGGAACCTTAGCGGCCCCCTACGAGCAGTACTTC.

The rearrangement joins TRBV7-9 to TRBJ2-5; D is perhaps TRBD1 (6 bases). Trimming removed 5 bases at V and 2 bases at J, with 15 bases between. The length of the CDR3 is 15 residues. The germline V gene encodes CDR1 SEHNR and CDR2 FQNEAQ (reference sequence). The CDR3 nucleotides read TGTGCCAGCAGCCCGCCGATTGGACAGCAAGAGACCCAGTACTTC. It translates to CASSPPIGQQETQYF.

Concerning this clone itself: Other nucleotide sequences from this sample produce the same CDR3. J is TRBJ2-1 and V is TRBV5-1, with 7 bases lining up with TRBD2. From germline, CDR1 is SGHRS and CDR2 YFSETQ. The CDR3 has 15 amino acids. Losses at the gene ends were 1 base for V and 5 bases for J; bases not matched to a gene: 6. This CDR3 reads CASSLLAGVNNEQFF. The CDR3, as DNA: TGCGCCAGCAGCTTGTTGGCGGGAGTGAACAATGAGCAGTTCTTC.

This clone has a single count. This chain connects TRBV27 to TRBJ2-5; 10 bases are a match to TRBD1. Germline CDR1 MNHEY, CDR2 SMNVEV (reference sequence). The trim removed 7 bases at V and 4 bases at J, leaving 12 bases unmatched. The length of the CDR3 is 16 residues. In nucleotides, the CDR3 is TGTGCCAGCACCAAGACAGGGGGCTGGATTGGAGAGACCCAGTACTTC. This codes for CASTKTGGWIGETQYF.

The sample holds many counts of this clone. V and J are TRBV2 and TRBJ1-2, with no clear D. Trimming removed 1 base at V and 2 bases at J, with 8 bases between. The V gene's germline CDR1 is SNHLY and CDR2 FYNNEI. The CDR3 sequence is 14 residues long. The CDR3 coding sequence is TGTGCCAGCAGTGAAGGTGAGGACAACTATGGCTACACCTTC. This translates into CASSEGEDNYGYTF.

The gene calls are TRBV10-3 and TRBJ2-5; 8 bases line up with TRBD2. This CDR3 is built from 14 residues. J gave up 4 bases and V 11 bases, and 12 bases lay outside the gene matches. CDR1 ENHRY and CDR2 SYGVKD come from the germline V gene. For the CDR3, the DNA is TGTGCCTCGCGGGCTAGCGGGTTAGGAGAGACCCAGTACTTC. It is translated as CASRASGLGETQYF.

The rearrangement uses TRBV16 and TRBJ1-4; D remains ambiguous. The CDR3 is 15 residues long. Germline V CDR1 and CDR2: KGHSY, FQNENV. The V and J ends lost 6 bases and 0 bases respectively, with 11 bases between them. The chain's CDR3 is CASRESAATNEKLFF. The CDR3, as DNA: TGTGCCAGCAGAGAGTCAGCTGCAACTAATGAAAAACTGTTTTTT.

This clone has a single count. The CDR3 here is CAISDGWGSRNTEAFF. For the CDR3, the DNA is TGTGCCATCAGCGATGGATGGGGCAGTCGCAACACTGAAGCTTTCTTT. This chain joins TRBV10-3 and TRBJ1-1; D perhaps matches TRBD1 (5 bases). The V gene lost 6 bases and the J gene lost 2 bases, with 19 bases spanning the gap. This CDR3 comprises 16 residues. Germline-derived CDR1 and CDR2 are ENHRY and SYGVKD.

V and J are TRBV30 and TRBJ1-4, with D tentatively TRBD1 (5 bases). Germline loops: CDR1 GTSNPN, CDR2 SVGIG (reference sequence). V lost 7 bases and J lost 5, with 14 bases in between. The CDR3 loop spans 13 amino acids. CDR3 region: CAYLGRQNEKLFF. The CDR3 bases are TGTGCCTACTTGGGACGGCAGAATGAAAAACTGTTTTTT.

In this sample, this clone turned up a few times. The rearrangement links TRBV28 to TRBJ2-3, with no clear D. Trimming pared 7 bases from V and 2 bases from J, leaving 7 bases between. This CDR3 spans 12 amino acids. Germline V CDR1 and CDR2: MDHEN, SYDVKM. CDR3 sequence: CASTKYTDTQYF. The CDR3 coding sequence is TGTGCCAGCACTAAGTACACAGATACGCAGTATTTT.

Written as DNA, the CDR3 is TGCAGTGCCAGGATCTCCTACGAGCAGTACTTC. Its translation: CSARISYEQYF. The chain has TRBV20-1 and TRBJ2-7, with D uncertain. The CDR3 covers 11 residues. With 6 bases removed from V and 0 bases from J, the gap between germline ends came to 6 bases. Germline lookup yields CDR1 DFQATT and CDR2 SNEGSKA (reference sequence).

The chain is built from TRBV11-2 and TRBJ2-7, with 8 bases fitting TRBD2. The V gene's germline CDR1 is SGHAT and CDR2 FQNNGV. Losses at the gene ends were 2 bases for V and 2 bases for J; bases not matched to a gene: 5. This CDR3 is 15 amino acids long. The CDR3 region is CASSLSGGPAYEQYF. DNA of the CDR3: TGTGCCAGCAGCTTATCGGGAGGGCCCGCCTACGAGCAGTACTTC. Filled out from reference TRBV11-2 and TRBJ2-7, the complete variable domain reads EAGVAQSPRYKIIEKRQSVAFWCNPISGHATLYWYQQILGQGPKLLIQFQNNGVVDDSQLPKDRFSAERLKGVDSTLKIQPAKLEDSAVYLCASSLSGGPAYEQYFGPGTRLTVT.

The chain links TRBV6-1 to TRBJ1-1, with no clear D. Germline V gene sequence: CDR1 MNHNS, CDR2 SASEGT. This CDR3 has 14 residues. Between the trimmed V and J ends, which lost 7 bases and 0 bases, there was a span of 12 bases. Here the CDR3 reads CASTDLGMNTEAFF. In DNA, the CDR3 is TGTGCCAGCACCGATTTAGGGATGAACACTGAAGCTTTCTTT.

The sample holds one count of this clone. The chain is built from TRBV5-1 and TRBJ2-3; D might be TRBD2 (6 bases). Trimming left V 6 bases short and J 2 bases short, with 16 bases between. The CDR3 is made up of 15 amino acids. Germline V CDR1 and CDR2: SGHRS, YFSETQ. CDR3 sequence reads: CASTTSGRDTDTQYF. DNA of the CDR3: TGCGCCAGCACTACTTCTGGGCGGGACACAGATACGCAGTATTTT.

The chain couples TRBV7-2 to TRBJ2-1; D is possibly TRBD2 (5 bases). The CDR3 extends over 15 amino acids. From germline, CDR1 is SGHTA and CDR2 FQGNSA. V was cut by 3 bases and J by 1 base, with 10 bases left in between. CDR3 loop: CASSLSSTSYNEQFF. Written as DNA, the CDR3 is TGTGCCAGCAGCTTGTCTAGCACATCCTACAATGAGCAGTTCTTC.

The chain has TRBV6-6 and TRBJ2-5; D is unclear. The V gene's germline CDR1 is MNHNY and CDR2 SVGAGI (reference sequence). The CDR3 runs to 13 residues. With 6 bases removed from V and 3 bases from J, the gap between germline ends came to 11 bases. The CDR3 spells CASRLPSKETQYF. DNA for the CDR3: TGTGCCAGCAGATTGCCTTCCAAAGAGACCCAGTACTTC.